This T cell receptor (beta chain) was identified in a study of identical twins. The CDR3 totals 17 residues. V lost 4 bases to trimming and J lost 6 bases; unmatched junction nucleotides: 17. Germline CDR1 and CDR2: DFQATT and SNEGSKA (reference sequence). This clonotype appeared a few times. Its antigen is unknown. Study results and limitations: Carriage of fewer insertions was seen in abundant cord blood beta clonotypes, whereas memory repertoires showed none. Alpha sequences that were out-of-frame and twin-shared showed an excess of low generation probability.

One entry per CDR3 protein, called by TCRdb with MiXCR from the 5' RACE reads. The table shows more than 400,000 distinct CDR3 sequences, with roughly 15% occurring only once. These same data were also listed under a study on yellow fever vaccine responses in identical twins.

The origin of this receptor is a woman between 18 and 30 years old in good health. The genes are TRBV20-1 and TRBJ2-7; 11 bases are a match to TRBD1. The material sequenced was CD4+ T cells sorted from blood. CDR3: CSAKGQGGLAGWGEQYF. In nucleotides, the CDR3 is TGCAGTGCTAAGGGACAGGGGGGTTTAGCGGGATGGGGCGAGCAGTACTTC.